The sequence of this T cell receptor (beta chain) was determined in a study of beta chain features in type 1 diabetes. Purity above 95% was achieved in all sorted populations. In germline, CDR1 is LNHNV, CDR2 YYDKDF (reference sequence). The CDR3 contains 13 residues. V dropped 5 bases and J dropped 4 bases, with 11 bases sitting between them. Every bit of the isolated RNA underwent reverse transcription, so sequencing read expressed TCRB transcripts. Assay used: immunoSEQ multiplex PCR; TCRdb lists only in-frame clones, some missing. The sample has 400,000 to 550,000 clones, more than 9.5% seen once.

The rearrangement joins TRBV15 to TRBJ2-5, with no clear D. The sequenced sample was naive CD4+ T cells from blood. This clonotype originated in a woman between 18 and 30 years old in good health. CDR3: CATSAQLGETQYF. The CDR3 DNA sequence: TGTGCCACCAGCGCCCAATTAGGAGAGACCCAGTACTTC.